This is a list of T cell receptor beta chains from one sample in a study of blood T cell repertoires in COVID-19. The repertoire was sequenced with immunoSEQ multiplex PCR; TCRdb's copy has only in-frame clones and lacks some. Of approximately 150,000 clones listed, approximately 88% are singletons. Sample: peripheral blood. These receptors were taken from an elderly woman with acute or convalescent COVID-19. The CDR3 runs from the conserved cysteine through the conserved F or W. Fields, in order: J gene, D gene, clone size, V gene, CDR3 DNA, CDR3 protein. D genes are given only for firm matches. Rows give clone size only sometimes, using once, few, many, or a class for an expanded clone.

j_gene: TRBJ2-7; d_gene: .; abundance: .; v_gene: TRBV5-8; CDR3nt: TGTGCCAGCAGCCTTGGGGGGGCCCTTAACGAGCAGTACTTC; CDR3aa: CASSLGGALNEQYF
j_gene: TRBJ2-5; d_gene: TRBD2; abundance: .; v_gene: TRBV7-2; CDR3nt: TGTGCCAGCAGCTTAGGAAAGGGAGGGGAGACCCAGTACTTC; CDR3aa: CASSLGKGGETQYF
j_gene: TRBJ2-1; d_gene: TRBD2; abundance: .; v_gene: TRBV11-2; CDR3nt: TGTGCCAGCAGCTTCGGCGGGAGCTCCTACAATGAGCAGTTCTTC; CDR3aa: CASSFGGSSYNEQFF
j_gene: TRBJ1-2; d_gene: .; abundance: .; v_gene: TRBV18; CDR3nt: TGTGCCAGCTCACCACCGGGGGCCCGGACCCACTATGGCTACACCTTC; CDR3aa: CASSPPGARTHYGYTF
j_gene: TRBJ1-2; d_gene: .; abundance: few; v_gene: TRBV27; CDR3nt: TGTGCCAGCAGTCCCCGGACTCTCGCTGGTAATAACTATGGCTACACCTTC; CDR3aa: CASSPRTLAGNNYGYTF
j_gene: TRBJ2-3; d_gene: .; abundance: .; v_gene: TRBV6-5; CDR3nt: TGTGCCACACGGGGGTGGGGACAGAGCACAGATACGCAGTATTTT; CDR3aa: CATRGWGQSTDTQYF
j_gene: TRBJ2-7; d_gene: TRBD1; abundance: .; v_gene: TRBV5-1; CDR3nt: TGCGCCAGCAGCTTGGGCTCCAGGGGGGAGCAGTACTTC; CDR3aa: CASSLGSRGEQYF
j_gene: TRBJ1-4; d_gene: .; abundance: .; v_gene: TRBV6-5; CDR3nt: TGTGCCAGCAGTTACTCGGGGCAGGGAACTAATGAAAAACTGTTTTTT; CDR3aa: CASSYSGQGTNEKLFF
j_gene: TRBJ2-7; d_gene: TRBD1; abundance: .; v_gene: TRBV7-2; CDR3nt: TGTGCCAGCAGCTTAGCAGGGACAGGGTCCGTCCAGGCCGAGCAGTACTTC; CDR3aa: CASSLAGTGSVQAEQYF
j_gene: TRBJ1-3; d_gene: .; abundance: once; v_gene: TRBV7-9; CDR3nt: TGTGCCAGCAGTAAGTTAGCCGCCTTTAGCCTCAGCTCTGGAAACACCATATATTTT; CDR3aa: CASSKLAAFSLSSGNTIYF